This is a list of T cell receptor beta chains from one sample in a study of control samples from healthy donors and cancer patients. Clones were sequenced by immunoSEQ multiplex PCR, and TCRdb holds only the in-frame ones, with some missing. The sample has some 66,000 clones, about 82% seen once; the top ten hold 4.5% to 7%. Sequences were obtained from blood. These receptors all stem from a man aged 35 to 55 in good health. Each CDR3 is given with its conserved first and last residue. The order of the fields is J gene, D gene, V gene, clone size, CDR3 DNA, CDR3 protein. D genes are given only for firm matches. Expanded clones are given a class, and other clones once, few, many or no size at all.

>TRBJ1-1|-|TRBV5-1|-
TGCGCCAGCAGTTTGGATGGACGGACCACTGAAGCTTTCTTT
CASSLDGRTTEAFF
>TRBJ2-7|TRBD2|TRBV28|-
TGTGCCAGCATCTCCCGGCGGGGGTCCTACGAGCAGTACTTC
CASISRRGSYEQYF
>TRBJ1-4|-|TRBV5-4|-
TGTGCCAGCAGCTTGGGACAGACTAATGAAAAACTGTTTTTT
CASSLGQTNEKLFF
>TRBJ2-5|-|TRBV7-2|-
TGTGCCAGCAGCTTAGAACCAGGGGTGAAGACCCAGTACTTC
CASSLEPGVKTQYF
>TRBJ2-1|TRBD2|TRBV19|-
TGTGCCAGTAGTATAGCTGCTAGCGGGAGGGGGCAGTTCTTC
CASSIAASGRGQFF
>TRBJ1-1|-|TRBV7-2|-
TGTGCCAGCAGCTTTCAGGGAGGCACTGAAGCTTTCTTT
CASSFQGGTEAFF
>TRBJ1-1|-|TRBV5-5|-
TGTGCCAGCAGCTTGAAGAAGGGGAAGAACACTGAAGCTTTCTTT
CASSLKKGKNTEAFF
>TRBJ1-3|-|TRBV15|-
TGTCCCTTTAGGGAGGCCGGGTCTGGAAACACCATATATTTT
CPFREAGSGNTIYF
>TRBJ1-4|TRBD1|TRBV5-1|-
TGCGCCAGCAGCCCGGGACAGGGGTTAGAAAAACTGTTTTTT
CASSPGQGLEKLFF
>TRBJ1-2|-|TRBV5-4|-
TGTGCCAGCAGCTTGCAATATTCCACGCTCGAACATGGCTACACCTTC
CASSLQYSTLEHGYTF
>TRBJ1-5|-|TRBV30|-
TGTGCCTGGAGACGGGGTGGAGGCAATCAGCCCCAGCATTTT
CAWRRGGGNQPQHF
>TRBJ2-7|TRBD1|TRBV3-1/TRBV3-2|-
TGTGCCAGCAGCCTCTCAGGGGGAAGGGAGCAGTACTTC
CASSLSGGREQYF
>TRBJ1-5|-|TRBV27|-
TGTGCCAGCAGTCCACAGGTTTGGGGTCAGCCCCAGCATTTT
CASSPQVWGQPQHF
>TRBJ1-6|-|TRBV30|-
TGTGCCACCGGGGGGTTTATTTCACCCCTCCACTTT
CATGGFISPLHF
>TRBJ1-3|TRBD1|TRBV10-3|-
TGTGCCACAACAGGGGTTTCGAGCTCTGGAAACACCATATATTTT
CATTGVSSSGNTIYF
>TRBJ1-1|TRBD1|TRBV11-2|few
TGTGCCAGCAGCTCAGGACAGGTCATGAACACTGAAGCTTTCTTT
CASSSGQVMNTEAFF
>TRBJ2-3|TRBD1|TRBV3-1/TRBV3-2|-
TGTGCCAGCAGCCTGCGACAGGGCCCAGATACGCAGTATTTT
CASSLRQGPDTQYF
>TRBJ2-7|TRBD1|TRBV4-3|-
TGCGCCAGCAGCCAAGTCAGGACAGGGTTCTACGAGCAGTACTTC
CASSQVRTGFYEQYF
>TRBJ1-6|-|TRBV25-1|-
TGTGCCAGCAAGGGGGGGCCCTATAATTCACCCCTCCACTTT
CASKGGPYNSPLHF